This T cell receptor (beta chain) emerged from a study of vaccination and CD4 T cells after COVID-19. Sequenced with the Oncomine TCR Beta short-read assay was DNA taken from cultured CD4+ T cells. TCRdb independently ran MiXCR on the PCR reads; one entry per CDR3 protein. Of around 16,000 distinct CDR3 sequences detected, approximately 71% appear once; the ten largest clones hold roughly 18%. Points on this clonotype: The antigen is undetermined.

V lost 6 bases and J lost 5; bases outside the gene matches: 3. This CDR3 contains 12 residues. The germline V gene encodes CDR1 DFQATT and CDR2 SNEGSKA (reference sequence). Documented treatment: approximately 9-day PBMC culture with coronavirus spike peptide pools or control peptides (ViraFEST assay). The TCR originated in a human donor who had recovered from COVID-19. Input material: CD4+ T cells from blood, cultured in vitro. This chain links TRBV20-1 with TRBJ1-1; 10 bases fit TRBD1. The CDR3: CSARDRGTEAFF. As DNA, the CDR3 is TGCAGTGCGCGGGACAGGGGTACTGAAGCTTTCTTT.